The clone carrying this T cell receptor (beta chain) was detected once. Its specificity is not known. In the PCR, 60 Vbeta and 13 Jbeta primers were used. The repertoire was sequenced with immunoSEQ multiplex PCR; TCRdb's copy has only in-frame clones and lacks some. The profile shows 150,000 or so clones, about four fifths of them singletons. This specimen belongs to a study of cytomegalovirus exposure and HLA in healthy donors. The CDR3 sequence is 14 residues long. V was trimmed by 5 bases and J by 7 bases, leaving 14 bases between them. Germline V lookup: CDR1 MNHEY, CDR2 SVGAGI. General study findings and limits: Indistinguishable V segments such as TRBV6-2 and TRBV6-3 were excluded. Analysis was performed later, and it showed HLA-associated TCR beta chains to be more clonally expanded than equally common others.

This TCR was sampled from a young man in good health and CMV-seropositive. J is TRBJ1-4 and V is TRBV6-5, with D tentatively TRBD1 (5 bases). The sequenced sample was PBMCs. The CDR3: CASSPQDSSEKLFF. As DNA, the CDR3 is TGTGCCAGCAGTCCACAGGATTCGTCTGAAAAACTGTTTTTT.